The source of this T cell receptor (beta chain) is a study of blood T cell repertoires in COVID-19. About the research overall: T cells, B-cell-depleted T cells, or PBMCs provided the cDNA or gDNA that served as material.

Original processing methods: Reference gene primer amplification yielded estimated nucleated cell counts. The assay was immunoSEQ multiplex PCR, and TCRdb's table has in-frame clones only and misses some. Clonal size and the V and J genes are those of that table, whereas D and trimming came from the DNA. This sample yields about 52,000 clones, of which 80% to 90% are seen a single time; roughly 5.3% belongs to the top ten. This clone has more than one count but fewer than ten. Germline CDR1 is MNHEY and CDR2 is SVGEGT. V dropped 1 base and J dropped 5; count of bases not matched to a gene: 11. The CDR3 length is 17 residues.

The chain couples TRBV6-2 or TRBV6-3 to TRBJ2-1, with 7 bases identical to TRBD2. The TCR was taken from a man aged 55 to 69 with active COVID-19. The sequencing input was peripheral blood. Here the CDR3 DNA reads TGTGCCAGCAGTTACTTCGCGGGAGTCCCCACACACAATGAGCAGTTCTTC. This sequence encodes CASSYFAGVPTHNEQFF.